The next 21 T cell receptor beta chains were all read from a single sample in a study of tumor-infiltrating lymphocytes in primary liver carcinoma. Starting material for RNA and DNA co-extraction consisted of 20-30 mg of unsorted bulk tissue. Constant-region priming of around 500 ng total RNA yielded TCR beta cDNA. For TCR beta, libraries were produced by three nested multiplex PCR rounds using slightly modified ARM-PCR. Two initial PCR rounds of around 10 cycles each paired TRBV1-TRBV30 forward primers with a C-beta reverse primer. In TCRdb, the multiplex PCR reads were re-called with MiXCR into one record per CDR3 protein. There are under 90,000 distinct CDR3 sequences in the sample; 65% to 80% occur only once, and approximately 19% lies in the top ten. Sequencing was done on a sample of liver tumor tissue from sampling region 1. This sample's subset: tumor region T1, superior pole. All receptors derive from a middle-aged man with primary liver carcinoma and hepatitis B virus infection.

Remarks on this clonotype: This clone may be a read error of a much larger clone one base away. The chain employs TRBV2 and TRBJ2-1; D is possibly TRBD2 (5 bases). Germline loops: CDR1 SNHLY, CDR2 FYNNEI. The germline V and J ends were trimmed by 5 bases and 2 bases, with 13 bases remaining between them. CDR3 size: 15 residues. The CDR3 region is CASSLPSRTYNEQFF. For the CDR3, the DNA is TGTGCCAGCAGTCTTCCTAGCCGCACCTACAATGAGCAGTTCTTC.

Concerning this clonotype: Relative to the germline gene, one junction end is altered; a read error may explain this. The rearrangement joins TRBV20-1 to TRBJ2-3, with D possibly called TRBD1 or TRBD2 (6 bases each). Germline lookup yields CDR1 DFQATT and CDR2 SNEGSKA (reference sequence). This CDR3 is 14 amino acids long. The CDR3 loop is CNASKGGAVDTQYF. CDR3 in DNA: TGCAATGCTAGTAAGGGGGGAGCGGTAGATACGCAGTATTTT.

The genes are TRBV20-1 and TRBJ2-3; 10 bases are shared with TRBD1. This CDR3 is 13 amino acids long. V was pared by 6 bases and J by 2 bases, with 2 bases of the junction left unmatched. Germline assignment: CDR1 DFQATT and CDR2 SNEGSKA (reference sequence). The CDR3 DNA is TGCAGTGCGGGACAGGGGAACACAGATACGCAGTATTTT. Its translation is CSAGQGNTDTQYF.

Details on this clonotype: Because it lacks the conserved phenylalanine or tryptophan at the end, this CDR3 is likely a read error. The CDR3, as DNA: TGTGCCAGCAGATCGACTAACGGGGTCCAAGAGACCCAGTACTAC. Its protein product is CASRSTNGVQETQYY. The chain is built from TRBV6-5 and TRBJ2-5, with a possible D match to TRBD2 (5 bases). Per germline, CDR1 MNHEY and CDR2 SVGAGI. Trimming cost V 6 bases and J 1 base, with 15 bases left between them. CDR3 length: 15 residues.

This clonotype was counted ten times or more. This CDR3 reads CASSQDQGSTGELFF. DNA of the CDR3: TGCGCCAGCAGCCAAGATCAGGGGAGCACCGGGGAGCTGTTTTTT. The chain is built from TRBV4-1 and TRBJ2-2, with D possibly TRBD1 on 6 matching bases. V shed 0 bases and J shed 4 bases, with 9 bases lying between them. This CDR3 is 15 amino acids long. Germline V CDR1 and CDR2: MGHRA, YSYEKL.

To note about this clonotype: Sequence at one end of the junction differs from germline and may be a read error. The chain employs TRBV29-1 and TRBJ1-1; D is unclear. This CDR3 contains 13 residues. CDR1 is SQVTM, CDR2 ANQGSEA, per germline. CDR3 bases: TGCTGCGTTGACAAGGTGGTAAACACTGAAGCTTTCTTT. The encoded protein is CCVDKVVNTEAFF.

This chain links TRBV11-2 with TRBJ1-5; weak D call: TRBD1 (5 bases). The CDR3 runs 16 residues. Germline V lookup: CDR1 SGHAT, CDR2 FQNNGV. V lost 7 bases and J lost 8, with 24 bases in between. CDR3 sequence: CASTSPGGSGREPQHF. The CDR3 DNA follows: TGTGCCAGCACGAGCCCTGGGGGGAGCGGTCGGGAGCCCCAGCATTTT.

Comment on this clonotype: The junction shows a germline mismatch at one end, possibly a read error. V gene TRBV12-3 or TRBV12-4 combines with J gene TRBJ2-2, with D unresolved. This CDR3 is 14 amino acids long. CDR3 loop: CDSSLNLNTGELFF. CDR3 sequence (DNA): TGTGACAGCAGTCTCAACTTGAACACCGGGGAGCTGTTTTTT.

Comment on this clonotype: Just one base apart from a much larger clone, this may be a read error. The genes are TRBV28 and TRBJ1-2; 7 bases line up with TRBD1. The CDR3 has 14 residues. Per germline, CDR1 MDHEN and CDR2 SYDVKM. Here the CDR3 DNA reads TGTGACAGCAGACCTACAGGGGTGGACTATGGCTACACCTTC. Translated, it gives CDSRPTGVDYGYTF.

This rearrangement joins TRBV6-5 to TRBJ2-7, with a possible D match to TRBD2 (5 bases). The germline gives CDR1 MNHEY, CDR2 SVGAGI. The CDR3 consists of 13 residues. V lost 6 bases and J 3 bases, leaving 12 bases between the germline ends. CDR3 DNA sequence: TGTGCCAGCAGCCTCGTGAGCGGCTACGAGCAGTACTTC. As protein: CASSLVSGYEQYF.

With respect to this clonotype: Because the CDR3 is missing its conserved closing phenylalanine or tryptophan, this is likely a read error. CDR3 coding DNA: TGTGCCAGCAGCCCTGGGAGAGGGAGCTATGGCTACACCCTC. Protein: CASSPGRGSYGYTL. The V call is TRBV5-5, the J call TRBJ1-2; no definite D call. The V gene lost 4 bases and the J gene lost 4 bases, with 14 bases spanning the gap. Looked up from germline, CDR1 is SGHKS and CDR2 is YYEKEE (reference sequence). This CDR3 is built from 14 residues.

This clonotype occurred once. At one boundary the junction diverges from the germline segment, which might be a read error. The chain employs TRBV13 and TRBJ1-5; TRBD1 agrees at 9 bases. CDR1 is PRHDT, CDR2 FYEKMQ, per germline (reference sequence). CDR3 length equals 18 residues. In DNA, the CDR3 is TGTGCCGGCAGCTTAAACCCCCCTACAGGGGGCGACGATCAGCCTCAGCATTTT. Protein: CAGSLNPPTGGDDQPQHF. Combining the CDR3 with reference TRBV13 and TRBJ1-5 gives the whole variable domain AAGVIQSPRHLIKEKRETATLKCYPIPRHDTVYWYQQGPGQDPQFLISFYEKMQSDKGSIPDRFSAQQFSDYHSELNMSSLELGDSALYFCAGSLNPPTGGDDQPQHFGDGTRLSIL.

J is TRBJ1-5 and V is TRBV11-2; D gene ambiguous. CDR3 size: 14 residues. V was cut by 5 bases and J by 6 bases, with 14 bases left in between. Germline CDR1 and CDR2: SGHAT and FQNNGV. In DNA form, the CDR3 reads TGTGCCAGCAGCGGCCTAGACAAAGGTCAGCCCCAGCATTTT. It encodes CASSGLDKGQPQHF.

As regards this clonotype: This sequence may be a read error, since a much larger clone differs from it by one base. The rearrangement links TRBV30 to TRBJ2-1; possible D gene TRBD1, 5 bases. Between the trimmed V and J ends, which lost 4 bases and 9 bases, there was a span of 19 bases. CDR3 length: 14 amino acids. Per the germline V gene, CDR1 is GTSNPN and CDR2 is SVGIG (reference sequence). CDR3 nucleotide sequence: TGTGCCTGGAATTTCGTGGCAGGGAACGCTGAGCAGTTCTTC. This codes for CAWNFVAGNAEQFF.

This clonotype came up many times. J is TRBJ2-7 and V is TRBV2; D tentatively reads TRBD1 or TRBD2 (5 bases each). In germline, CDR1 is SNHLY, CDR2 FYNNEI. This CDR3 is built from 12 residues. Trimming pared 11 bases from V and 6 bases from J, leaving 17 bases between. The CDR3 loop is CARGEFFAEQYF. The DNA of the CDR3 is TGTGCCCGAGGGGAGTTCTTCGCCGAGCAGTACTTC.

The chain recombines TRBV4-1 with TRBJ2-2; D tentatively fits TRBD1 or TRBD2 (5 bases each). CDR1 and CDR2 from the germline V gene are MGHRA and YSYEKL. The V gene lost 6 bases and the J gene lost 7 bases, with 27 bases spanning the gap. The CDR3 consists of 18 residues. The CDR3 DNA sequence: TGCGCCAGCAGGCAACCTTCCTCCGGGGCAGGGAAGGTCGGGGAGCTGTTTTTT. The encoded protein is CASRQPSSGAGKVGELFF.

About this clonotype: A much larger clone differs from this one at a single base, so this may be a read error. This chain connects TRBV28 to TRBJ2-3, with 7 positions matching TRBD2. Germline loops: CDR1 MDHEN, CDR2 SYDVKM. CDR3 length equals 16 residues. Here the CDR3 DNA reads TGTGCCAGCAGAACTCCGGGACTACTTACCACAGATACGAAGTATTTT. Translation gives CASRTPGLLTTDTKYF.

The chain carries TRBV28 and TRBJ2-3, with D hard to call. V lost 4 bases and J 1 base, leaving 18 bases between the germline ends. This CDR3 region has 17 residues. The V gene's germline CDR1 is MDHEN and CDR2 SYDVKM. This CDR3 reads CASSSPLQATCTDTQYF. For the CDR3, the DNA is TGTGCCAGCAGTTCCCCCCTGCAGGCCACTTGCACAGATACGCAGTATTTT. Full variable domain (remainder filled in from reference TRBV28 and TRBJ2-3): DVKVTQSSRYLVKRTGEKVFLECVQDMDHENMFWYRQDPGLGLRLIYFSYDVKMKEKGDIPEGYSVSREKKERFSLILESASTNQTSMYLCASSSPLQATCTDTQYFGPGTRLTVL.

This clonotype was counted a single time. Because it lacks the conserved phenylalanine or tryptophan at the end, this CDR3 is likely a read error. The V gene is TRBV11-2, the J gene TRBJ2-5; perhaps TRBD2 as D (6 bases). CDR3 length equals 16 residues. CDR1 is SGHAT and CDR2 is FQNNGV in the germline V gene. The CDR3 protein is CASRPRDSAHHETQYL. The CDR3 DNA follows: TGTGCCAGCAGACCCCGGGACTCGGCCCACCATGAGACCCAGTACCTC.

This sequence joins TRBV6-6 and TRBJ2-1; D is unresolved. The CDR3 contains 17 residues. Germline V CDR1 and CDR2: MNHNY, SVGAGI (reference sequence). Written as DNA, the CDR3 is TGTGTCCGCAGTTACGGAGAAATGGAGAGCTCCTACAATGAGCAGTTCTTC. It yields the protein CVRSYGEMESSYNEQFF.

About this clonotype itself: Given a much more abundant clone one base away, this may be a read error. The chain uses TRBV30 and TRBJ2-5, with a weak D call TRBD1 (6 bases). From germline, CDR1 is GTSNPN and CDR2 SVGIG (reference sequence). This CDR3 has 13 amino acids. The CDR3, as DNA: TGTGCCTGGAGGCTCAGGGGCACGGAGACCCAGCACTTC. It translates to CAWRLRGTETQHF. Full variable domain (remainder filled in from reference TRBV30 and TRBJ2-5): SQTIHQWPATLVQPVGSPLSLECTVEGTSNPNLYWYRQAAGRGLQLLFYSVGIGQISSEVPQNLSASRPQDRQFILSSKKLLLSDSGFYLCAWRLRGTETQHFGPGTRLLVL.